The T cell receptor beta chain described here comes from a study of response to subunit inactivated influenza vaccine. General study results and limits: It was suggested by the authors that few new T cells are recruited by each seasonal influenza vaccination.

As concerns this clonotype: What it recognizes is unknown.

This CDR3 has 15 residues. CDR1 SGHDT and CDR2 YYEEEE come from the germline V gene. V shed 4 bases and J 5 bases; nucleotides not matched to a gene: 8. TCRdb re-analysed the RT-PCR reads in MiXCR, keeping a single row per CDR3 protein. The sample lists hundreds of thousands of distinct CDR3 sequences, around 13% occurring once. The sequence derives from a man aged 50-59 years who received an inactivated influenza vaccine. This chain links TRBV5-6 with TRBJ1-4; 7 nucleotides match TRBD1. The sequences come from PBMCs from blood, collected around 14 days before vaccination. CDR3: CASSLRTGLNEKLFF. The CDR3 DNA sequence: TGTGCCAGCAGCCTGCGGACAGGCTTAAATGAAAAACTGTTTTTT.